This TCR beta chain was documented in a study of breast tumors, draining lymph nodes, adjacent tissues. TCRdb processed the multiplex PCR reads anew with MiXCR; each CDR3 protein has one entry. The sample carries about 180,000 distinct CDR3 sequences, approximately 30% recorded once. Breast cancer patients provided tissue from their axillary draining lymph nodes. CDR1 is LNHDA, CDR2 SQIVND, per germline (reference sequence). The germline V and J ends were trimmed by 3 bases and 12 bases, with 15 bases remaining between them. This CDR3 spans 13 amino acids. The chain joins TRBV19 to TRBJ1-5, with D hard to call. Material: axillary lymph node tissue. This receptor was identified in a female donor with breast cancer. Some clones in this sample may be carry-over from other donors' samples. The CDR3 coding sequence is TGTGCCAGTAGTATCTTGCGGGAGGGCCTCCAGCATTTT. Translating gives CASSILREGLQHF.